This passage covers 24 T cell receptor beta chains from one sample sequenced in a study of control samples from healthy donors and cancer patients. The table came from immunoSEQ multiplex PCR; TCRdb's copy has only in-frame clones and leaves some out. The data contain 90,000 to 100,000 clones, less than 85% of them singletons. Sequencing input: PBMCs. The receptors come from a man between 65 and 80 years old with lung cancer.

This clone was observed once. The chain carries TRBV6-1 and TRBJ1-5; D call uncertain. The CDR3 has 13 residues. The ends were cut back, 0 bases at V and 5 bases at J, with 5 bases in the middle. CDR1 and CDR2 from the germline V gene are MNHNS and SASEGT. For the CDR3, the DNA is TGTGCCAGCAGTGAAGCGAGGGATCAGCCCCAGCATTTT. It specifies CASSEARDQPQHF.

The chain couples TRBV19 to TRBJ1-1, with D unresolved. CDR1 LNHDA and CDR2 SQIVND come from the germline V gene (reference sequence). The ends were cut back, 5 bases at V and 2 bases at J, with 9 bases in the middle. This CDR3 contains 13 residues. The DNA for the CDR3 is TGTGCCAGTAGTGACACCACAAACACTGAAGCTTTCTTT. It yields the protein CASSDTTNTEAFF.

This chain uses TRBV7-8 with TRBJ2-1; 10 positions agree with TRBD2. This CDR3 comprises 15 residues. Germline V gene data show CDR1 as SGHVS and CDR2 as FQNEAQ. The V segment lost 5 bases and the J segment 8 bases; nucleotides outside the gene matches: 9. For the CDR3, the DNA is TGTGCCAGCAGCGCGTTAGCGGGGGGCGTCTATGAGCAGTTCTTC. Translation: CASSALAGGVYEQFF. The variable domain in full, completed from reference TRBV7-8 and TRBJ2-1, reads GAGVSQSPRYKVAKRGQDVALRCDPISGHVSLFWYQQALGQGPEFLTYFQNEAQLDKSGLPSDRFFAERPEGSVSTLKIQRTQQEDSAVYLCASSALAGGVYEQFFGPGTRLTVL.

The chain links TRBV5-1 to TRBJ2-7, with 7 bases fitting TRBD1. The germline gives CDR1 SGHRS, CDR2 YFSETQ. This CDR3 has 15 amino acids. The junction had 8 bases not matched to a gene; V was cut back by 0 bases and J by 5 bases. The chain's CDR3 is CASSLDGHQGDEQYF. CDR3 in DNA: TGCGCCAGCAGCTTGGACGGTCACCAGGGGGACGAGCAGTACTTC.

The genes are TRBV3-1 (or the pseudogene TRBV3-2) and TRBJ2-1; D is possibly TRBD2 (6 bases). The CDR3 has 18 amino acids. Between the trimmed V and J ends, which lost 4 bases and 0 bases, there was a span of 19 bases. Looked up from germline, CDR1 is LGHDT and CDR2 is YNNKEL (reference sequence). CDR3 coding DNA: TGTGCCAGCAGCCGAAATCCCACTGGGGGGAGCTCCTACAATGAGCAGTTCTTC. Residues: CASSRNPTGGSSYNEQFF.

The count of this clone is one. The J gene is TRBJ2-3, the V gene TRBV2; D gene uncertain. This CDR3 comprises 11 residues. The V and J ends lost 6 bases and 6 bases respectively, with 7 bases between them. CDR1 SNHLY and CDR2 FYNNEI come from the germline V gene. The CDR3 loop is CASSQADTQYF. The CDR3, as DNA: TGTGCCAGCAGCCAAGCGGATACGCAGTATTTT.

The chain uses TRBV19 and TRBJ2-3, with 10 positions matching TRBD2. The CDR3 runs 16 residues. The ends lost 1 base at V and 4 bases at J; junction bases unmatched: 5. Germline V lookup: CDR1 LNHDA, CDR2 SQIVND (reference sequence). The CDR3 DNA reads as TGTGCCAGTAGTATAGCAGCGGGGGGGCCAGCAGATACGCAGTATTTT. This codes for CASSIAAGGPADTQYF.

V and J are TRBV5-1 and TRBJ2-1; 7 bases fit TRBD1. V shed 6 bases, J shed 0 bases, and the junction held 6 bases outside the gene matches. The CDR3 totals 15 residues. Germline V gene data show CDR1 as SGHRS and CDR2 as YFSETQ. In DNA form, the CDR3 reads TGCGCCAGCAACAAACAGGGGAGCTCCTACAATGAGCAGTTCTTC. Protein: CASNKQGSSYNEQFF.

This clone was detected once. In nucleotides, the CDR3 is TGTGCCTGGATACAGTCTGGGGCCAACGTCCTGACTTTC. Translated, it gives CAWIQSGANVLTF. The chain couples TRBV30 to TRBJ2-6; D unclear. CDR1 and CDR2 (germline): GTSNPN, SVGIG (reference sequence). Trimming cost V 4 bases and J 1 base, with 5 bases left between them. The CDR3 runs to 13 residues. Filled out from reference TRBV30 and TRBJ2-6, the complete variable domain reads SQTIHQWPATLVQPVGSPLSLECTVEGTSNPNLYWYRQAAGRGLQLLFYSVGIGQISSEVPQNLSASRPQDRQFILSSKKLLLSDSGFYLCAWIQSGANVLTFGAGSRLTVL.

This clone was seen only a few times. The chain has TRBV5-1 and TRBJ1-2; TRBD1 aligns across 7 bases. The junction had 8 bases not matched to a gene; V was cut back by 2 bases and J by 4 bases. This CDR3 spans 15 amino acids. From germline, CDR1 is SGHRS and CDR2 YFSETQ. The CDR3 loop is CASSFSGSGGYGYTF. The CDR3 nucleotides read TGCGCCAGCAGCTTTTCAGGGTCAGGGGGCTATGGCTACACCTTC.

J is TRBJ2-7 and V is TRBV7-2; 11 positions agree with TRBD2. This CDR3 is built from 15 residues. Per germline, CDR1 SGHTA and CDR2 FQGNSA. V trimming: 5 bases; J trimming: 4 bases; junction bases outside the gene matches: 7. Written as DNA, the CDR3 is TGTGCCAGCAGCCGGGGACTAGCGGCGTCGTACGAGCAGTACTTC. This encodes CASSRGLAASYEQYF.

The chain uses TRBV6-2 or TRBV6-3 and TRBJ2-1; 14 bases are a match to TRBD2. Germline V gene lookup returns CDR1 MNHEY and CDR2 SVGEGT. J was trimmed by 6 bases and V by 4 bases; bases with no gene match: 2. CDR3 length: 15 amino acids. The CDR3 reads CASSSGTSGGNEQFF. CDR3 sequence (DNA): TGTGCCAGCAGTTCGGGGACTAGCGGGGGCAATGAGCAGTTCTTC.

This chain uses TRBV5-4 with TRBJ2-2; TRBD2 matches 9 bases. The CDR3 covers 15 residues. Germline CDR1 reads SGHNT; CDR2 reads YYREEE (reference sequence). The V and J ends lost 4 bases and 7 bases, in that order; junction bases with no gene match: 8. DNA of the CDR3: TGTGCCAGCAGCAGTAGCGGGGGCCTGCTCGGGGAGCTGTTTTTT. Its translation: CASSSSGGLLGELFF.

This clone was seen a single time. The chain uses TRBV24-1 and TRBJ2-5; D may be TRBD1 (5 bases). The CDR3 covers 14 residues. Trimming stripped 4 bases from V and 2 bases from J, with 10 bases between. The V gene's germline CDR1 is KGHDR and CDR2 SFDVKD. The CDR3: CATSDPGQQETQYF. The CDR3 DNA reads as TGTGCCACCAGTGACCCCGGACAACAAGAGACCCAGTACTTC.

This chain connects TRBV27 to TRBJ1-4; a weak D match, TRBD1 (5 bases). The ends were cut back, 6 bases at V and 7 bases at J, with 18 bases in the middle. This CDR3 comprises 15 residues. Germline assignment: CDR1 MNHEY and CDR2 SMNVEV (reference sequence). CDR3 in DNA: TGTGCCAGCAGACCGGCAGGGAAAACAAGTGAAAAACTGTTTTTT. The encoded protein is CASRPAGKTSEKLFF.

The V call is TRBV4-1, the J call TRBJ1-1, with D perhaps TRBD1 (5 bases). Germline V gives CDR1 MGHRA, CDR2 YSYEKL. The V gene lost 2 bases and the J gene lost 0 bases, with 22 bases spanning the gap. This CDR3 has 19 amino acids. CDR3 coding DNA: TGCGCCAGCAGCCAATCTTTAAGAACCATGGGACGCTTGAACACTGAAGCTTTCTTT. Protein product: CASSQSLRTMGRLNTEAFF.

The chain recombines TRBV2 with TRBJ1-3, with D possibly matching TRBD1 (5 bases). The V end was cut by 9 bases, the J end by 4 bases, with 10 bases between. Germline CDR1 SNHLY, CDR2 FYNNEI. The CDR3 runs to 12 residues. CDR3 in amino acids: CARAWDGNTIYF. The CDR3, as DNA: TGTGCCAGAGCCTGGGACGGAAACACCATATATTTT.

The chain combines TRBV19 with TRBJ2-2; 9 nucleotides agree with TRBD1. This CDR3 is 15 amino acids long. The trim removed 5 bases at V and 4 bases at J, leaving 5 bases unmatched. Germline-derived CDR1 and CDR2 are LNHDA and SQIVND (reference sequence). The CDR3 bases are TGTGCCAGTAGTCGGGACAGGGTCGTCACCGGGGAGCTGTTTTTT. The encoded protein is CASSRDRVVTGELFF.

To note about this clone: Other DNA sequences in this specimen translate into the identical CDR3. J is TRBJ2-3 and V is TRBV5-1; D is unclear. V lost 0 bases and J 3 bases, leaving 8 bases between the germline ends. This CDR3 is built from 14 residues. Per germline, CDR1 SGHRS and CDR2 YFSETQ. CDR3 sequence: CASSLAGGTDTQYF. Here the CDR3 DNA reads TGCGCCAGCAGCTTGGCCGGCGGAACAGATACGCAGTATTTT.

The V gene is TRBV3-1 (or the pseudogene TRBV3-2), the J gene TRBJ2-2, with 9 nucleotides matching TRBD2. CDR1 and CDR2 (germline): LGHDT, YNNKEL (reference sequence). V was pared by 4 bases and J by 5 bases, with 8 bases of the junction left unmatched. The CDR3 is made up of 16 amino acids. Written as DNA, the CDR3 is TGTGCCAGCAGCCCCTTCGGTGCGGGGGGGACCGGGGAGCTGTTTTTT. Protein: CASSPFGAGGTGELFF.

This clone was counted a single time. J is TRBJ2-5 and V is TRBV19, with 10 bases identical to TRBD1. V shed 2 bases, J shed 5 bases, and the junction held 8 bases outside the gene matches. The CDR3 length is 16 residues. Germline CDR1 and CDR2: LNHDA and SQIVND (reference sequence). CDR3 DNA: TGTGCCAGTAGTATAACGGGACAGGGGTCGAGGGAGACCCAGTACTTC. Its translation: CASSITGQGSRETQYF. The full variable domain, rest sourced from reference TRBV19 and TRBJ2-5, is DGGITQSPKYLFRKEGQNVTLSCEQNLNHDAMYWYRQDPGQGLRLIYYSQIVNDFQKGDIAEGYSVSREKKESFPLTVTSAQKNPTAFYLCASSITGQGSRETQYFGPGTRLLVL.

This chain links TRBV11-2 with TRBJ1-4; no clear D. Trimming left V 1 base short and J 4 bases short, with 10 bases between. The CDR3 sequence is 15 residues long. The germline V gene has CDR1 SGHAT and CDR2 FQNNGV. CDR3 DNA sequence: TGTGCCAGCAGCTTAGCTCTGAGGTATAATGAAAAACTGTTTTTT. Protein sequence: CASSLALRYNEKLFF.

The V and J genes are TRBV30 and TRBJ2-1, with TRBD1 matching over 9 bases. Germline V gene data show CDR1 as GTSNPN and CDR2 as SVGIG (reference sequence). The CDR3 runs to 15 residues. The V segment lost 0 bases and the J segment 9 bases; nucleotides outside the gene matches: 9. CDR3 in DNA: TGTGCCTGGAGTGTAAAGGGGACAGGGAAACGTGAGCAGTTCTTC. Encoded protein: CAWSVKGTGKREQFF.

This chain uses TRBV29-1 with TRBJ1-1; possibly TRBD1 for D (6 bases). Germline V gene lookup returns CDR1 SQVTM and CDR2 ANQGSEA. V lost 7 bases, J lost 2 bases, and 14 bases lay in between. There are 13 residues in the CDR3. The CDR3 protein is CSGQGHVNTEAFF. The CDR3 DNA reads TGCAGCGGGCAGGGACACGTTAACACTGAAGCTTTCTTT.